Shown below are 11 T cell receptor beta chains from a single sample sequenced in a study of cytomegalovirus exposure and HLA in healthy donors. Use of 60 Vbeta and 13 Jbeta primers characterized the PCR. Using immunoSEQ multiplex PCR, the repertoire was profiled, and TCRdb retains in-frame clones only, with some absent. The sample has around 64,000 clones, 65% to 90% seen once. The source material was PBMCs. Source of these receptors: a female donor in good health and CMV-seronegative.

This chain links TRBV21-1 with TRBJ1-5; the D segment call TRBD1 is taken from the table without a DNA check. TRBV21-1 is recorded as a pseudogene. This CDR3 spans 16 amino acids. The CDR3 DNA reads as TGTGCCAGCAGCAAAGCAAAATCGGACAGGGATCAGCCCCAGCATTTT. Protein: CASSKAKSDRDQPQHF.

V and J are TRBV5-1 and TRBJ1-4; D might be TRBD1 (6 bases). Germline CDR1 reads SGHRS; CDR2 reads YFSETQ. V was cut by 0 bases and J by 6 bases, with 9 bases left in between. The CDR3 has 14 amino acids. The CDR3 sequence is CASSLVSGDEKLFF. CDR3 coding DNA: TGCGCCAGCAGCTTGGTATCAGGGGATGAAAAACTGTTTTTT. Full variable domain (missing parts from reference TRBV5-1 and TRBJ1-4): KAGVTQTPRYLIKTRGQQVTLSCSPISGHRSVSWYQQTPGQGLQFLFEYFSETQRNKGNFPGRFSGRQFSNSRSEMNVSTLELGDSALYLCASSLVSGDEKLFFGSGTQLSVL.

CDR3 in amino acids: CASREQGGAYNEQFF. CDR3 sequence (DNA): TGTGCCAGCAGGGAACAGGGAGGGGCCTACAATGAGCAGTTCTTC. This rearrangement joins TRBV6-5 to TRBJ2-1; the D gene is possibly TRBD2 (7 bases). The CDR3 sequence is 15 residues long. Germline CDR1 is MNHEY and CDR2 is SVGAGI. Trimming took off 6 bases at V and 2 bases at J, with 14 bases between the two ends.

This chain connects TRBV11-1 to TRBJ2-7; 7 bases match TRBD1. CDR3 length equals 14 residues. V was clipped by 4 bases and J by 7 bases; unmatched bases: 10. CDR1 is SGHAT, CDR2 FQDESV, per germline (reference sequence). The DNA of the CDR3 is TGTGCCAGCAGCTGGCGGACAGGCCGTGAGGAGCAGTACTTC. It encodes CASSWRTGREEQYF.

The chain links TRBV28 to TRBJ1-2, with 7 bases identical to TRBD1. The CDR3 has 14 amino acids. The germline CDR1 and CDR2 sequences are MDHEN and SYDVKM. V gave up 7 bases and J gave up 3 bases; unmatched junction bases: 8. The CDR3 sequence is CASTSTGTDYGYTF. In DNA form, the CDR3 reads TGTGCCAGCACATCGACCGGGACAGACTATGGCTACACCTTC.

The V gene is TRBV15, the J gene TRBJ1-3; the match to TRBD1 covers 7 bases. CDR3 length: 14 residues. After removal of 7 bases from V and 4 bases from J, the junction contained 7 bases not matched to a gene. Germline assignment: CDR1 LNHNV and CDR2 YYDKDF (reference sequence). The CDR3 DNA reads TGTGCCACCAAGGTAGACAGGGTCGGAAACACCATATATTTT. Translation: CATKVDRVGNTIYF.

The CDR3 sequence is CASSEYVTGGLEKLFF. In nucleotides, the CDR3 is TGTGCCAGCAGTGAATACGTTACAGGGGGCTTAGAAAAACTGTTTTTT. The genes are TRBV6-1 and TRBJ1-4; 9 bases line up with TRBD1. J gave up 8 bases and V 2 bases, and 9 bases lay outside the gene matches. This CDR3 spans 16 amino acids. CDR1 is MNHNS and CDR2 is SASEGT in the germline V gene.

The chain couples TRBV5-6 to TRBJ1-1; D perhaps matches TRBD1 (6 bases). The V gene's germline CDR1 is SGHDT and CDR2 YYEEEE. V lost 0 bases, J lost 3 bases, and 18 bases lay in between. The CDR3 runs 17 residues. The CDR3 DNA reads as TGTGCCAGCAGCTTGGAGGGACAACGGTCCTTTTACACTGAAGCTTTCTTT. This translates into CASSLEGQRSFYTEAFF. Supplemented by reference TRBV5-6 and TRBJ1-1, the full variable domain reads DAGVTQSPTHLIKTRGQQVTLRCSPKSGHDTVSWYQQALGQGPQFIFQYYEEEERQRGNFPDRFSGHQFPNYSSELNVNALLLGDSALYLCASSLEGQRSFYTEAFFGQGTRLTVV.

V gene TRBV4-2 combines with J gene TRBJ1-1; perhaps TRBD1 as D (6 bases). This CDR3 has 16 amino acids. Germline V lookup: CDR1 LGHNA, CDR2 YNFKEQ. The germline V and J ends were trimmed by 1 base and 7 bases, with 19 bases remaining between them. The CDR3 protein is CASSQASAGDRGEAFF. The CDR3, as DNA: TGTGCCAGCAGCCAAGCCTCGGCAGGGGACCGGGGTGAAGCTTTCTTT.

This clone was counted once. The chain couples TRBV28 to TRBJ1-4, with 7 bases aligning to TRBD1. After removal of 5 bases from V and 5 bases from J, the junction contained 5 bases not matched to a gene. Looked up from germline, CDR1 is MDHEN and CDR2 is SYDVKM. The length of the CDR3 is 14 residues. This CDR3 is CASSRQGRNEKLFF. In nucleotides, the CDR3 is TGTGCCAGCAGTCGACAGGGTCGAAATGAAAAACTGTTTTTT.

The chain carries TRBV11-2 and TRBJ2-1; D ambiguous. The CDR3 sequence is 12 residues long. Per the germline V gene, CDR1 is SGHAT and CDR2 is FQNNGV. The germline V and J ends were trimmed by 3 bases and 10 bases, with 10 bases remaining between them. The CDR3 region is CASSLGPREQFF. DNA for the CDR3: TGTGCCAGCAGCTTGGGCCCCAGGGAGCAGTTCTTC.